Sequencing of this T cell receptor beta chain was carried out in a study of shared T cell receptors in the human thymus. Generated by immunoSEQ multiplex PCR, the TCRdb table keeps only in-frame clones and is missing some. The sample has under 850,000 clones; roughly 88% are singletons. This clone was recorded once. This sample also belongs to another study, concerning human thymus T cells. In that study: Thymic repertoires of unrelated individuals were reported in related research to overlap highly.

This receptor was obtained from a boy under two years old with a congenital heart defect. The sequencing sample was made of thymocytes.

This CDR3 is CASSVAAGEGDEQYF. Written as DNA, the CDR3 is TGTGCCAGCAGCGTAGCGGCAGGGGAAGGAGACGAGCAGTACTTC. The V and J genes are TRBV9 and TRBJ2-7; perhaps TRBD1 as D (6 bases). The CDR3 runs 15 residues. V lost 0 bases and J lost 5, with 15 bases in between. Germline assignment: CDR1 SGDLS and CDR2 YYNGEE.